The clone carrying this T cell receptor (beta chain) was counted a single time. Antigen specificity is unknown. Clones were sequenced by immunoSEQ multiplex PCR, and TCRdb holds only the in-frame ones, with some missing. The profile shows around 100,000 clones, just over 85% of them singletons. The CDR3 is 12 residues long. CDR1 is SNHLY, CDR2 FYNNEI, per germline. Trimming cost V 4 bases and J 5 bases, with 8 bases left between them. The entry originates in a study of T cell responses to AZD1222 COVID-19 vaccine. General observations from the study: Donors were mostly white British, more females; clonal diversity possibly underestimated.

The sequenced sample was peripheral blood, obtained on day 0 of AZD1222 vaccination. The rearrangement joins TRBV2 to TRBJ1-2; no firm D call. The TCR was taken from an adult in good health. The DNA of the CDR3 is TGTGCCAGCAGTGTTCGACGTTATGGCTACACCTTC. Protein: CASSVRRYGYTF.